This T cell receptor (beta chain) is drawn from a study of cytomegalovirus exposure and HLA in healthy donors. Study outcomes and limitations: As a later analysis showed, a missense DCLRE1C variant was linked to trimming of TCR beta V- and J-genes.

The germline gives CDR1 GTSNPN, CDR2 SVGIG (reference sequence). This CDR3 spans 13 amino acids. It was with 60 Vbeta and 13 Jbeta primers that the PCR ran. Profiled with immunoSEQ multiplex PCR; TCRdb holds only in-frame clones, not every one. Of roughly 100,000 clones in the sample, 73% were seen once. In this sample, this clone turned up a few times. The target antigen is unknown. The chain carries TRBV30 and TRBJ1-3, with D uncertain. The source of this sequence is a man aged 40-49 years in good health and CMV-seronegative. The specimen sequenced was PBMCs. The CDR3 reads CAGNREGGNTIYF. The DNA of the CDR3 is TGTGCTGGAAACAGAGAGGGCGGAAACACCATATATTTT.